These 4 T cell receptor beta chains were sequenced from one sample in a study of blood T cells in healthy people across ages. Primers used in a second PCR of roughly 7 to 12 cycles were a sample-barcoded 5' primer and a J-beta primer mix. TCRdb reanalysed the 5' RACE reads using MiXCR and keeps one entry per CDR3 protein. The profile covers 800,000 to 900,000 distinct CDR3 sequences, with 62% appearing a single time and 28% taken by the ten largest. The specimen sequenced was blood. The receptors originated from a man in his thirties or forties in good health.

V and J are TRBV10-3 and TRBJ2-7, with D unclear. CDR1 and CDR2 (germline): ENHRY, SYGVKD. This CDR3 region has 10 residues. The ends were cut back, 8 bases at V and 2 bases at J, with 4 bases in the middle. CDR3 nucleotide sequence: TGTGCCATCGCGGCCTACGAGCAGTACTTC. Its translation is CAIAAYEQYF.

The chain has TRBV7-2 and TRBJ2-1, with no clear D. The CDR3 has 14 amino acids. Trimming shortened V by 5 bases and J by 4 bases, and 12 bases separated the two germline ends. CDR1 and CDR2 from the germline V gene are SGHTA and FQGNSA. The CDR3 DNA sequence: TGTGCCAGCAGCCCATGGGGAACATACAATGAGCAGTTCTTC. Translating gives CASSPWGTYNEQFF.

To note about this clonotype: Its ends do not fully match the called genes, so a read error is possible. This chain joins TRBV29-1 and TRBJ2-5; D assignment may be TRBD1 or TRBD2 (5 bases each). This CDR3 region has 15 residues. Per germline, CDR1 SQVTM and CDR2 ANQGSEA. The CDR3 coding sequence is TGCAGCGTTGAATCCAGGGAGCCTGCTCAAGAGACCCAGTGCTTC. Amino acids: CSVESREPAQETQCF.

J is TRBJ1-4 and V is TRBV28; 10 nucleotides align to TRBD1. Trimming removed 6 bases from V and 7 bases from J; junction bases left unmatched: 8. There are 15 residues in the CDR3. Per the germline V gene, CDR1 is MDHEN and CDR2 is SYDVKM. The CDR3 DNA is TGTGCCAGCAGCTACAACCGGGACAGGGGTGAAAAACTGTTTTTT. It specifies CASSYNRDRGEKLFF.